This T cell receptor beta chain was profiled in a study of shared clonotypes between healthy human individuals. This table comes from immunoSEQ multiplex PCR, and its TCRdb copy is limited to in-frame clones, with some not included. The data hold 560,000 or so clones, with 90% to 97% observed a single time. Selected positively for CCR7 and CD45RO-negative, naive CD8 cells excluded terminally differentiated effector memory CD45RA+ cells. The CDR3 has 12 amino acids. Germline loops: CDR1 MGHDK, CDR2 SYGVNS. The germline V and J ends were trimmed by 1 base and 8 bases, with 6 bases remaining between them.

Source material: naive CD8+ T cells sorted from blood. The genes are TRBV25-1 and TRBJ2-1; no clear D gene. This TCR derives from a woman aged 25-40 years in good health. CDR3 sequence: CASSELSDEQFF. The CDR3 region has the DNA TGTGCCAGCAGTGAATTATCGGATGAGCAGTTCTTC.